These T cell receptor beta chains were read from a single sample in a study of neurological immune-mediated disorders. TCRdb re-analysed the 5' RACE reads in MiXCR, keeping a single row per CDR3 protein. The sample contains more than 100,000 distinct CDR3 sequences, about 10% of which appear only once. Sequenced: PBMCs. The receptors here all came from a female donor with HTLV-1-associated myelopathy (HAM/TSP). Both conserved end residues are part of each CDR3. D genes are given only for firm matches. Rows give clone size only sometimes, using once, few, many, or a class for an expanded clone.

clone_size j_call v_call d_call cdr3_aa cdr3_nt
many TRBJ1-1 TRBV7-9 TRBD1 CATLLDRAPEAFF TGTGCCACCCTACTTGACAGGGCCCCTGAAGCTTTCTTT
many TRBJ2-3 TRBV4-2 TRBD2 CASSQAISGGTSGGDTDTQYF TGTGCCAGCAGCCAAGCCATCTCTGGGGGTACTAGCGGGGGGGACACAGATACGCAGTATTTT
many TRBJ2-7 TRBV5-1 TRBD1 CASSSSDRVTGGDEQYF TGCGCCAGCAGCTCGTCGGACAGGGTAACAGGGGGCGACGAGCAGTACTTC
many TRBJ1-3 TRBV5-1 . CASSLSQGGNTIYF TGCGCCAGCAGCTTGTCACAGGGTGGAAACACCATATATTTT
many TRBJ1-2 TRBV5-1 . CASSLNAGSAPSYGYTF TGCGCCAGCAGCTTGAACGCAGGGTCTGCTCCCAGCTATGGCTACACCTTC
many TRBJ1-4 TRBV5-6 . CASSLRSGVGEKLFF TGTGCCAGCAGCTTGCGTTCGGGGGTAGGTGAAAAACTGTTTTTT
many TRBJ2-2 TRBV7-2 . CASRPGVKGAGELFF TGTGCCAGCAGGCCCGGGGTGAAGGGCGCCGGGGAGCTGTTTTTT
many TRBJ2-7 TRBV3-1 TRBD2 CASSQGLDSYEQYF TGTGCCAGCAGCCAGGGACTAGACTCCTACGAGCAGTACTTC
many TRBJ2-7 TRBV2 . CASAGLRYEQYF TGTGCCAGCGCCGGACTCCGTTACGAGCAGTACTTC
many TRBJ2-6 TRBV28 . CASSLGPSGANVLTF TGTGCCAGCAGTTTAGGACCCTCTGGGGCCAACGTCCTGACTTTC
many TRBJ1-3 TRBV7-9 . CANSPGVFKRNTIYF TGTGCCAACAGCCCGGGGGTTTTTAAGAGAAACACCATATATTTT
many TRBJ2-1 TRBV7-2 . CASSPTGIDEQFF TGTGCCAGCAGCCCCACAGGGATCGATGAGCAGTTCTTC
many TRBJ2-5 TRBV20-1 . CSASPGLQETQYF TGCAGTGCTAGCCCAGGATTACAAGAGACCCAGTACTTC
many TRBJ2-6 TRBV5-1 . CASSLGTGSGANVLTF TGCGCCAGCAGCCTGGGGACTGGGTCTGGGGCCAACGTCCTGACTTTC
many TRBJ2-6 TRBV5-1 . CASSLDTGANVLTF TGCGCCAGCAGCCTGGACACTGGGGCCAACGTCCTGACTTTC
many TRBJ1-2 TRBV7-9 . CASRRAGEAYGYTF TGTGCCAGCAGGCGAGCAGGGGAAGCCTATGGCTACACCTTC
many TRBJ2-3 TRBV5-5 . CASSQQTDTQYF TGTGCCAGCAGCCAACAAACAGATACGCAGTATTTT
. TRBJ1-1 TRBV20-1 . CSARSGQKAFF TGCAGTGCTAGATCCGGACAGAAAGCTTTCTTT